Given below is one T cell receptor (beta chain) in context. The data derive from a study of cytomegalovirus exposure and HLA in healthy donors. This CDR3 has 18 residues. V lost 0 bases to trimming and J lost 9 bases; unmatched junction nucleotides: 17. Germline lookup yields CDR1 SQVTM and CDR2 ANQGSEA. The PCR contained 60 Vbeta and 13 Jbeta primers. The data were produced by immunoSEQ multiplex PCR, yet TCRdb's version contains in-frame clones alone and is incomplete. The sample holds more than 80,000 clones, 71% seen once. This clonotype was sampled from a female donor in good health and CMV-seronegative. The sample comprised PBMCs. This sequence joins TRBV29-1 and TRBJ2-1; 10 bases align to TRBD1. The CDR3 region is CSVEDPTTGTGVLGEQFF. As DNA, the CDR3 is TGCAGCGTTGAAGACCCCACGACCGGGACAGGGGTCTTGGGTGAGCAGTTCTTC.